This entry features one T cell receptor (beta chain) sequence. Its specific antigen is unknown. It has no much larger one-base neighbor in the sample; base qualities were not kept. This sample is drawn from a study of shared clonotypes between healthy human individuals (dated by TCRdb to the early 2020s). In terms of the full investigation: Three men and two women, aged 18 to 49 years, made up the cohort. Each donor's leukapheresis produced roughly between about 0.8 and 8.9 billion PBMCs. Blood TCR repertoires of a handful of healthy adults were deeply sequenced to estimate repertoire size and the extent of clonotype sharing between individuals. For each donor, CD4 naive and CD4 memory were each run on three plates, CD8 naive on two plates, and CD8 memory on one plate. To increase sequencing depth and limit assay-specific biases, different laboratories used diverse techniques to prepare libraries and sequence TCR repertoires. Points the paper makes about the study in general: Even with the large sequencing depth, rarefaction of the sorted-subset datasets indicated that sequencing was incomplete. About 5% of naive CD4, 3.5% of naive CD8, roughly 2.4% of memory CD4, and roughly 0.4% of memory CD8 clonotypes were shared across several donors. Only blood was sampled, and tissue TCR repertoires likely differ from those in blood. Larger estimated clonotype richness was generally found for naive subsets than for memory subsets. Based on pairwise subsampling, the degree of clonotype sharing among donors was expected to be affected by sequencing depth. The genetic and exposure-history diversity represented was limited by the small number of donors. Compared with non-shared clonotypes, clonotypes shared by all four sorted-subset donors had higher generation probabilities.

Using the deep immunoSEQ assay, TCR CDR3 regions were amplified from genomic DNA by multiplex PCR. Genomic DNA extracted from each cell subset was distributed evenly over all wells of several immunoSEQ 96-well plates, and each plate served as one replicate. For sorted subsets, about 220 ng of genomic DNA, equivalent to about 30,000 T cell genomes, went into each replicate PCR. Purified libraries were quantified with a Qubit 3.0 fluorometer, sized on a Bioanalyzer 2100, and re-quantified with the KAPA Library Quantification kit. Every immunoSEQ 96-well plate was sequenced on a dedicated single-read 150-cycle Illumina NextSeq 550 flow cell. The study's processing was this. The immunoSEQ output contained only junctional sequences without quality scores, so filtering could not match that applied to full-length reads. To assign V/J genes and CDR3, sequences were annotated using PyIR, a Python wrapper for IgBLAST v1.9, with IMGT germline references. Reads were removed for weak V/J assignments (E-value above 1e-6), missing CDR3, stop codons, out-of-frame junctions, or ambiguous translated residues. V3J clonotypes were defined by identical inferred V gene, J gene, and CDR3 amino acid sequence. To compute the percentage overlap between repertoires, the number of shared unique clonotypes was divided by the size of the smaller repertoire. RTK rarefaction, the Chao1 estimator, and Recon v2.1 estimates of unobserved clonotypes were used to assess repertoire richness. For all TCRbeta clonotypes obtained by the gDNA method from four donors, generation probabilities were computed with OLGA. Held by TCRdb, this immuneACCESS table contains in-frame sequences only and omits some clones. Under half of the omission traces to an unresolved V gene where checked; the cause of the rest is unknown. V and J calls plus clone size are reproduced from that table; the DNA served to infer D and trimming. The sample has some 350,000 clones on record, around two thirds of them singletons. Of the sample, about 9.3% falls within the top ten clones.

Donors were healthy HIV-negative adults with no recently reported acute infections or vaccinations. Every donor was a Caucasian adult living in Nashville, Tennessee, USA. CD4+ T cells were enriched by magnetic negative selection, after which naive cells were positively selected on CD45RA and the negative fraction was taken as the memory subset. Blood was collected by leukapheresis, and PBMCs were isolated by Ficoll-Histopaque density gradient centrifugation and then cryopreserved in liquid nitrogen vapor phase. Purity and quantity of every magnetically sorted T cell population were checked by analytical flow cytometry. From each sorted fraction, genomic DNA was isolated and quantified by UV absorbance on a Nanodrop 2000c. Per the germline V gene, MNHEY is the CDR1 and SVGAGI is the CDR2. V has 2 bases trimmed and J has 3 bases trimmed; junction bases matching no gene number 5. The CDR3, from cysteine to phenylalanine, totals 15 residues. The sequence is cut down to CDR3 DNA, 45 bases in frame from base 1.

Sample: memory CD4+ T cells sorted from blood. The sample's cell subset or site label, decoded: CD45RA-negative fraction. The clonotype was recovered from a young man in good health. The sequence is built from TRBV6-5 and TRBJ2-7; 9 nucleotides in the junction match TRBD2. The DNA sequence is TGTGCCAGCAGTTACCTCGGACTAGCGTTCTACGAGCAGTACTTC. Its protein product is CASSYLGLAFYEQYF.